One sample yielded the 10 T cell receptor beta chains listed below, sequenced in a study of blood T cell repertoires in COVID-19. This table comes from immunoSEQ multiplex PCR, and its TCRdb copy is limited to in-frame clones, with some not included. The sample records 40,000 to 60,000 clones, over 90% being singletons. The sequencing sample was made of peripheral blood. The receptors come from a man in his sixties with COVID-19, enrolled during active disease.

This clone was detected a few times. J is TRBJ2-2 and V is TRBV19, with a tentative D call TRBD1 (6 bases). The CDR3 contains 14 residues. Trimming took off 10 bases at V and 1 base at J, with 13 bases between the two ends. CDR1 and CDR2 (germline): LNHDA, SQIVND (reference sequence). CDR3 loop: CATPRTENTGELFF. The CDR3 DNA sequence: TGTGCCACCCCGAGGACAGAGAACACCGGGGAGCTGTTTTTT. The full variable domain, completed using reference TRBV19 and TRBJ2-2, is DGGITQSPKYLFRKEGQNVTLSCEQNLNHDAMYWYRQDPGQGLRLIYYSQIVNDFQKGDIAEGYSVSREKKESFPLTVTSAQKNPTAFYLCATPRTENTGELFFGEGSRLTVL.

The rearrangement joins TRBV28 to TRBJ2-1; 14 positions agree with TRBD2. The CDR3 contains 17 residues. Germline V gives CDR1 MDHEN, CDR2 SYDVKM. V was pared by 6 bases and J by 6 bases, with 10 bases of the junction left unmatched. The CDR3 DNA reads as TGTGCCAGCAGCTCACCGGGGACTAGCGGGAGATCCAATGAGCAGTTCTTC. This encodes CASSSPGTSGRSNEQFF.

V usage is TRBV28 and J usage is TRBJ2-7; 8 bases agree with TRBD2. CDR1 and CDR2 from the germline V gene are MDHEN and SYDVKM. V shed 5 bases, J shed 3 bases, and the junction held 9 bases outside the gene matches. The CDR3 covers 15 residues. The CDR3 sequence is CASSRITSGDYEQYF. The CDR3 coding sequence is TGTGCCAGCAGTCGGATCACTAGCGGAGACTACGAGCAGTACTTC. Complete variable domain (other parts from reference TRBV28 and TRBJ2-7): DVKVTQSSRYLVKRTGEKVFLECVQDMDHENMFWYRQDPGLGLRLIYFSYDVKMKEKGDIPEGYSVSREKKERFSLILESASTNQTSMYLCASSRITSGDYEQYFGPGTRLTVT.

CDR3 in amino acids: CASSLGGNYGYTF. The CDR3 bases are TGTGCCAGCAGCTTGGGCGGGAACTATGGCTACACCTTC. The chain is built from TRBV5-5 and TRBJ1-2, with D hard to call. The germline V gene encodes CDR1 SGHKS and CDR2 YYEKEE (reference sequence). V was shortened by 0 bases and J by 2 bases, with 5 bases between the two germline ends. The CDR3 has 13 residues.

Written as DNA, the CDR3 is TGTGCCAGCAGGGACAGGGGACCTGAAGCTTTCTTT. It codes for CASRDRGPEAFF. The J gene is TRBJ1-1, the V gene TRBV6-6; 9 bases are shared with TRBD1. The length of the CDR3 is 12 residues. Trimming took 6 bases from V and 6 from J; bases not matched to a gene: 2. The germline gives CDR1 MNHNY, CDR2 SVGAGI (reference sequence).

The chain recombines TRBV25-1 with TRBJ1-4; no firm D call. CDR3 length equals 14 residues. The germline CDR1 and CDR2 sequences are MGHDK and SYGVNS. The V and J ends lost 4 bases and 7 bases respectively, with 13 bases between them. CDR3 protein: CASSGRDGFEKLFF. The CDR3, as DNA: TGTGCCAGCAGTGGGAGGGATGGTTTTGAAAAACTGTTTTTT.

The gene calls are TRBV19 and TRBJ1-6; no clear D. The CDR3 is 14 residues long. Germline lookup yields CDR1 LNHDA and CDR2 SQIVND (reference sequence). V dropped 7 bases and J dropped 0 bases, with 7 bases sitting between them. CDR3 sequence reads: CASTMSSYNSPLHF. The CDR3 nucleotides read TGTGCCAGTACTATGAGCTCCTATAATTCACCCCTCCACTTT. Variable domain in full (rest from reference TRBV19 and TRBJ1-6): DGGITQSPKYLFRKEGQNVTLSCEQNLNHDAMYWYRQDPGQGLRLIYYSQIVNDFQKGDIAEGYSVSREKKESFPLTVTSAQKNPTAFYLCASTMSSYNSPLHFGNGTRLTVT.

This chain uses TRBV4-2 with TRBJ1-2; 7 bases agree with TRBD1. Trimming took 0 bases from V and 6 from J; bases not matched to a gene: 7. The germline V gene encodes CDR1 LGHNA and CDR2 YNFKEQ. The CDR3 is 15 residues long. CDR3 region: CASSQDQGVGNGYTF. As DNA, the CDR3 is TGTGCCAGCAGCCAAGATCAGGGGGTTGGTAATGGCTACACCTTC.

The CDR3 region has the DNA TGTGCCATCAGAGTCGGACAGAACCAAGAGACCCAGTACTTC. The encoded protein is CAIRVGQNQETQYF. This chain uses TRBV6-6 with TRBJ2-5, with a weak D call TRBD1 (6 bases). The V gene's germline CDR1 is MNHNY and CDR2 SVGAGI (reference sequence). This CDR3 is 14 amino acids long. Deletions cut 10 bases from V and 0 bases from J, with 15 bases between.

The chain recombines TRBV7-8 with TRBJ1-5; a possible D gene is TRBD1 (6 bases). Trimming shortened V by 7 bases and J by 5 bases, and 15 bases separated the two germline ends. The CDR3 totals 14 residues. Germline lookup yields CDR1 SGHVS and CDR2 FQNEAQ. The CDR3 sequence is CASTERGRDQPQHF. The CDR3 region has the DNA TGTGCCAGCACCGAAAGGGGGAGAGATCAGCCCCAGCATTTT.